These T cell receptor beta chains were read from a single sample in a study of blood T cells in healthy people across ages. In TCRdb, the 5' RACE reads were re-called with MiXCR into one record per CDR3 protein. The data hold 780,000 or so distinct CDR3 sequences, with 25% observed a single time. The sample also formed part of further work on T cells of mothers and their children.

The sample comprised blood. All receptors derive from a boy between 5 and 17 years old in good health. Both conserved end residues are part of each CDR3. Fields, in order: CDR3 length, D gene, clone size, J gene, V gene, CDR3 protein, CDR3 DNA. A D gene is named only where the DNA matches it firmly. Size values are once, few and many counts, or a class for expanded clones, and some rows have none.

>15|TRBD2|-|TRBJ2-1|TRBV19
CASSPGLAGDDEQFF
TGTGCCAGTAGTCCGGGACTAGCGGGAGACGATGAGCAGTTCTTC
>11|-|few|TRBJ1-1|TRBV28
CASFVNTEAFF
TGTGCCAGCTTTGTGAACACTGAAGCTTTCTTT
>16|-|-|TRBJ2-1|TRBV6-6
CASSYGVASRDGWEFF
TGTGCCAGCAGTTACGGGGTGGCCAGCAGGGATGGGTGGGAGTTCTTC
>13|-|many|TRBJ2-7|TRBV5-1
CASSSGTYYEQYF
TGCGCCAGCAGCTCCGGGACATACTACGAGCAGTACTTC
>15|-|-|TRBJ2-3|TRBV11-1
CASSLDGTDTDTQYF
TGTGCCAGCAGCTTAGATGGGACGGATACAGATACGCAGTATTTT
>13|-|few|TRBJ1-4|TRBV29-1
CSVKTTTNEKLFF
TGCAGCGTGAAGACAACAACTAATGAAAAACTGTTTTTT
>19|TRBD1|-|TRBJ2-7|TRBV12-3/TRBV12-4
CASSLNFWGEQGAPYEQYF
TGTGCCAGCAGTTTAAATTTCTGGGGTGAGCAGGGGGCCCCCTACGAGCAGTACTTC
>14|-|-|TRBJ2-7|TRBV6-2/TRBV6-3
CASSYRLSPYEQYF
TGTGCCAGCAGTTACCGACTTTCCCCTTACGAGCAGTACTTC
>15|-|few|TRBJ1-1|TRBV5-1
CASSLARVGNTEAFF
TGCGCCAGCAGCTTGGCTAGGGTGGGGAACACTGAAGCTTTCTTT
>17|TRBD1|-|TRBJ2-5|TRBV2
CASSDSGTGGDGETQYF
TGTGCCAGCAGTGACTCCGGGACAGGGGGCGATGGAGAGACCCAGTACTTC
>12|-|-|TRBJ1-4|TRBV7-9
CASSLGTEKLFF
TGTGCCAGCAGCCTCGGGACGGAAAAACTGTTTTTT
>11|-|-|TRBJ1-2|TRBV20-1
CSARVTWGYTF
TGCAGTGCTAGAGTTACGTGGGGCTACACCTTC
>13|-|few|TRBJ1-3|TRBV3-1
CASSPGGENAIYF
TGTGCCAGCAGTCCGGGAGGGGAAAACGCCATATATTTT
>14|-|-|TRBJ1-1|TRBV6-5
CASSYGGASTEAFF
TGTGCCAGCAGTTATGGGGGCGCGTCCACTGAAGCTTTCTTT
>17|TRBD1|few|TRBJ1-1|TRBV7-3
CASSFTGTGDFGTEAFF
TGTGCCAGCAGCTTTACCGGGACAGGGGATTTCGGCACTGAAGCTTTCTTT
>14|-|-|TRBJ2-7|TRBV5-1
CASSPIGHSYEQYF
TGCGCCAGCAGCCCTATCGGGCACTCCTACGAGCAGTACTTC
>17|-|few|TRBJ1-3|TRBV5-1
CASSLRGQVVSGNTIYF
TGCGCCAGCAGCTTGCGGGGGCAAGTCGTCTCTGGAAACACCATATATTTT
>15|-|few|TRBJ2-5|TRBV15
CATSRDRLDQETQYF
TGTGCCACCAGCAGAGATCGCCTAGACCAAGAGACCCAGTACTTC
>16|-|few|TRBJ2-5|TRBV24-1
CATSESTSRPQETQYF
TGTGCCACCAGTGAGTCGACTAGTAGGCCCCAAGAGACCCAGTACTTC
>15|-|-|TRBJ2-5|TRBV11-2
CASSLEGGSQETQYF
TGTGCCAGCAGCTTAGAAGGCGGTTCCCAAGAGACCCAGTACTTC
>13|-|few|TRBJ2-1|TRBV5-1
CASSLGDENEQFF
TGCGCCAGCAGCTTGGGAGACGAAAATGAGCAGTTCTTC
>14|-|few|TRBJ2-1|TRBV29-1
CSVTLSIRYNEQFF
TGCAGCGTTACCCTAAGCATAAGGTACAATGAGCAGTTCTTC
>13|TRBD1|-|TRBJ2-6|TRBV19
CAGTADRGSVLTF
TGTGCCGGTACGGCGGACAGGGGCAGCGTCCTGACTTTC
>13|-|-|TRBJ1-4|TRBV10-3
CATSGDPGEKLFF
TGTGCCACATCAGGGGATCCGGGTGAAAAACTGTTTTTT
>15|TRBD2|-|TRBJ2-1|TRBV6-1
CASRELAGVRYEQFF
TGTGCCAGCAGGGAACTAGCGGGAGTGAGGTATGAGCAGTTCTTC
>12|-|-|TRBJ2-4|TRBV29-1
CSVEDMKNIQYF
TGCAGCGTTGAAGATATGAAAAACATTCAGTACTTC
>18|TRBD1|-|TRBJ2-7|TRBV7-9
CASSLETLDRPLQRRQYF
TGTGCCAGCAGCTTAGAGACCTTGGACAGGCCTTTACAGCGTCGGCAGTACTTC
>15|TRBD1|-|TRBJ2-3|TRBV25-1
CASSATGGATDTQYF
TGTGCCAGCAGTGCAACAGGGGGCGCGACAGATACGCAGTATTTT
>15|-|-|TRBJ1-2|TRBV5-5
CASSLEDTVTYGYTF
TGTGCCAGCAGCTTGGAGGATACGGTTACCTATGGCTACACCTTC
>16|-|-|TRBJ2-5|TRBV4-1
CASSLRPGANLETQYF
TGCGCCAGCAGCCTTAGACCCGGAGCTAATCTGGAGACCCAGTACTTC
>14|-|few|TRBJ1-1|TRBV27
CASSSPSLITEAFF
TGTGCCAGCAGTTCGCCGTCCCTGATTACTGAAGCTTTCTTT
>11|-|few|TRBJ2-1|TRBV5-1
CASSLEGGQFF
TGCGCCAGCAGCTTGGAGGGAGGGCAGTTCTTC
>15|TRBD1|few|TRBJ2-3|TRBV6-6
CASRTGTGGTDTQYF
TGTGCCAGCAGGACCGGGACAGGGGGGACAGATACGCAGTATTTT
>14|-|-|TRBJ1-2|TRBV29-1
CSVGAAGVAYGYTF
TGCAGCGTTGGGGCTGCGGGTGTTGCCTATGGCTACACCTTC
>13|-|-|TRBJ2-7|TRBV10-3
CAVTEDTSYEQYF
TGTGCCGTCACCGAGGACACCTCCTACGAGCAGTACTTC
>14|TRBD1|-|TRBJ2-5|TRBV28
CASTDGTGLGTQYF
TGTGCCAGCACTGACGGGACAGGTCTGGGGACCCAGTACTTC
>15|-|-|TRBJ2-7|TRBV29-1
CSVGWLGSGSYEQYF
TGCAGCGTTGGCTGGTTGGGGAGCGGGTCCTACGAGCAGTACTTC
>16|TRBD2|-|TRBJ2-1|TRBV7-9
CASSSVAGGRNGEQFF
TGTGCCAGCAGCTCAGTAGCGGGGGGTAGGAACGGTGAGCAGTTCTTC
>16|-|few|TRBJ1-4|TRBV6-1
CASREGKRAWDEKLFF
TGTGCCAGCAGAGAGGGGAAACGGGCTTGGGATGAAAAACTGTTTTTT
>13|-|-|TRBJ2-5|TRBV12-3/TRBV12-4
CASSLFSRETQYF
TGTGCCAGCAGTTTATTTTCCCGAGAGACCCAGTACTTC
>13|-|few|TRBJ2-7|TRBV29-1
CSAKPDDSYEQYF
TGCAGCGCCAAACCCGATGACAGCTACGAGCAGTACTTC
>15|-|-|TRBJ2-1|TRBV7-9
CASSGRDGGGNEQFF
TGTGCCAGCAGCGGCCGGGACGGGGGCGGAAATGAGCAGTTCTTC